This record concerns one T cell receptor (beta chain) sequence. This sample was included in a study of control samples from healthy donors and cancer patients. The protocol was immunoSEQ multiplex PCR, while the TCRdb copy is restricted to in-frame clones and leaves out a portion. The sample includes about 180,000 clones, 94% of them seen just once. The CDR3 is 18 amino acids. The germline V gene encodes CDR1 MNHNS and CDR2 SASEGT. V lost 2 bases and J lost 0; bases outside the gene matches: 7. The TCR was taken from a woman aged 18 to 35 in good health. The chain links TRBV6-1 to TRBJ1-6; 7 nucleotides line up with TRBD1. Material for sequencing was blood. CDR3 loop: CASSEKGQTYSYNSPLHF. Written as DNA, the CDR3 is TGTGCCAGCAGTGAAAAGGGACAGACTTACTCCTATAATTCACCCCTCCACTTT.